One sample yielded the 23 T cell receptor beta chains listed below, sequenced in a study of molecular identifiers for immune sequencing clone quantification (dated by TCRdb to 2017 to 2018). Libraries came from PCR. Sequencing instrument: Illumina HiSeq 4000. In TCRdb, the public reads were trimmed at Q25 with fastp and aligned with MiXCR, with productive beta chains retained. Rows with a matching CDR3 protein are joined into one entry that keeps the most common DNA and genes. In this sample the table shows more than 450,000 distinct CDR3 sequences, 20% to 25% of which occur a single time. The top ten constitute about 0.78% of the sample. Sequenced material: naive CD8+ T cells from blood, with Jurkat cell RNA spiked in. Sample cell subset or site, as interpreted from the label and publication: FACS-sorted CD8+CD4-CCR7+CD45RA+ naive T cells. These receptors were obtained from a human donor in good health. Some libraries in this study had Jurkat cell RNA spiked in.

The table lists this clonotype with many counts. The genes are TRBV7-8 and TRBJ1-5, with D perhaps matching TRBD1 (6 bases). The germline CDR1 and CDR2 sequences are SGHVS and FQNEAQ. The V and J ends lost 0 bases and 4 bases respectively, with 10 bases between them. The CDR3 totals 15 residues. DNA for the CDR3: TGTGCCAGCAGCTTAGCGAGGGACACAAATCAGCCCCAGCATTTT. Translated, it gives CASSLARDTNQPQHF.

The chain recombines TRBV2 with TRBJ2-7; maybe TRBD1 (5 bases). Germline CDR1 reads SNHLY; CDR2 reads FYNNEI. The CDR3 loop spans 14 amino acids. The germline V and J ends were trimmed by 3 bases and 4 bases, with 13 bases remaining between them. The CDR3 here is CASSDWGAEYEQYF. The CDR3 coding sequence is TGTGCCAGCAGTGATTGGGGCGCCGAGTACGAGCAGTACTTC.

This rearrangement joins TRBV19 to TRBJ2-7; 8 nucleotides match TRBD1. Unmatched junction bases numbered 7, after V lost 6 bases and J lost 6 bases. Germline assignment: CDR1 LNHDA and CDR2 SQIVND (reference sequence). The CDR3 consists of 13 residues. The DNA for the CDR3 is TGTGCCAGTAGAACGGGACAGGTTGGCGAGCAGTACTTC. Protein product: CASRTGQVGEQYF.

This clonotype was seen a few times. V and J are TRBV18 and TRBJ1-1; TRBD1 matches at 8 bases. Trimming removed 0 bases from V and 6 bases from J; junction bases left unmatched: 6. The CDR3 spans 15 residues. CDR1 and CDR2 from the germline V gene are KGHSH and LQKENI. The CDR3 sequence is CASSPPGTGAPEAFF. DNA for the CDR3: TGTGCCAGCTCACCACCGGGGACAGGAGCCCCTGAAGCTTTCTTT.

This clonotype was counted between two and nine times. The rearrangement joins TRBV29-1 to TRBJ2-1, with D hard to call. The CDR3 is 13 amino acids. Germline CDR1 and CDR2: SQVTM and ANQGSEA. The V end was cut by 2 bases, the J end by 6 bases, with 11 bases between. The CDR3 nucleotides are TGCAGCGTTGAACCACGGGCCGGCAATGAGCAGTTCTTC. It translates to CSVEPRAGNEQFF.

This clonotype was picked up many times. V gene TRBV7-8 combines with J gene TRBJ2-6; the match to TRBD1 covers 7 bases. This CDR3 spans 17 amino acids. Unmatched junction bases numbered 9, after V lost 5 bases and J lost 2 bases. Germline CDR1 is SGHVS and CDR2 is FQNEAQ. The CDR3 bases are TGTGCCAGCAGCCCGCACCTAACAGGGGCTGGGGCCAACGTCCTGACTTTC. Translation gives CASSPHLTGAGANVLTF.

Of note for this clonotype: At one boundary the junction diverges from the germline segment, which might be a read error. V is TRBV5-3 and J is TRBJ2-7, with D maybe TRBD2 (5 bases). TRBV5-3 has ORF status, its function being uncertain. CDR3 length: 16 residues. The chain's CDR3 is CASSLGASLLAHEQYF. The CDR3 DNA follows: TGTGCCAGCAGCTTGGGAGCCTCTCTCCTGGCCCACGAGCAGTACTTC.

Of note for this clonotype: Just one base apart from a much larger clone, this may be a read error. This rearrangement joins TRBV6-6 to TRBJ1-1; D not resolved. Germline V lookup: CDR1 MNHNY, CDR2 SVGAGI (reference sequence). The CDR3 totals 14 residues. The CDR3 loop reads CASSYVYLSTEASF. The CDR3 bases are TGTGCCAGCAGTTACGTATATCTCTCGACTGAAGCTTCCTTT.

In the case of this clonotype: A much larger clone is a single base away; this may be a read error. The rearrangement joins TRBV3-1 to TRBJ2-6; D gene uncertain. The length of the CDR3 is 16 residues. The germline gives CDR1 LGHDT, CDR2 YNNKEL (reference sequence). DNA for the CDR3: TGTGCCGGCAGCCAAGATGTATTCTCTGGGGCCAACGTCCTGACTTTC. Residues: CAGSQDVFSGANVLTF.

A note on this clonotype: A much bigger clone sits one base away, suggesting this may be a read error. The rearrangement links TRBV18 to TRBJ1-3; D remains ambiguous. In germline, CDR1 is KGHSH, CDR2 LQKENI. The CDR3 is made up of 16 amino acids. This CDR3 is CASSMDGLSSGNTIHF. The CDR3 DNA reads as TGTGCCAGCTCAATGGACGGTTTGAGCTCTGGAAACACCATACATTTT.

This clonotype was detected many times. The gene calls are TRBV19 and TRBJ1-4; D unresolved. CDR3 length equals 14 residues. V was clipped by 5 bases and J by 2 bases, with 9 bases between them. CDR1 and CDR2 from the germline V gene are LNHDA and SQIVND (reference sequence). CDR3 in amino acids: CASSFDGTNEKLFF. In nucleotides, the CDR3 is TGTGCCAGTAGTTTCGACGGTACTAATGAAAAACTGTTTTTT.

This clonotype has a count of ten or more. The rearrangement uses TRBV12-3 or TRBV12-4 and TRBJ2-3, with a tentative D call TRBD2 (5 bases). CDR3 length: 14 amino acids. V lost 3 bases and J lost 2, with 9 bases in between. This CDR3 reads CASSFGLDTDTQYF. The CDR3 region has the DNA TGTGCCAGCAGTTTTGGACTCGACACAGATACGCAGTATTTT.

Ten or more counts support this clonotype. For the CDR3, the DNA is TGTGCCTGGAGCCTAATGGGCAGCCCATACACCGGGGAGCTGTTTTTT. Amino acid sequence: CAWSLMGSPYTGELFF. The chain has TRBV30 and TRBJ2-2; D is undetermined. With 3 bases removed from V and 3 bases from J, the gap between germline ends came to 17 bases. The germline V gene encodes CDR1 GTSNPN and CDR2 SVGIG (reference sequence). There are 16 residues in the CDR3.

This clonotype was found many times. The V call is TRBV7-6, the J call TRBJ1-1; D call uncertain. V gave up 6 bases and J gave up 1 base, with 6 bases separating them. Germline values: CDR1 SGHVS, CDR2 FNYEAQ. This CDR3 is 12 amino acids long. CDR3 sequence: CASRDPNTEAFF. Here the CDR3 DNA reads TGTGCCAGCAGGGACCCGAACACTGAAGCTTTCTTT.

The rearrangement links TRBV13 to TRBJ2-3; 10 bases fit TRBD2. With 5 bases clipped from V and 3 bases from J, the junction kept 5 bases outside the gene matches. The germline V gene encodes CDR1 PRHDT and CDR2 FYEKMQ (reference sequence). The CDR3 is 15 amino acids. The CDR3, as DNA: TGTGCCAGCAGCCCAGGACTAGCGGAAACAGATACGCAGTATTTT. Protein: CASSPGLAETDTQYF.

This clonotype was seen more than once but under ten times. The V gene is TRBV18, the J gene TRBJ2-7, with D possibly being TRBD1 (6 bases). The CDR3 contains 13 residues. Germline assignment: CDR1 KGHSH and CDR2 LQKENI. V dropped 3 bases and J dropped 10 bases, with 16 bases sitting between them. The chain's CDR3 is CASSPSDSFLQYF. The CDR3 DNA sequence: TGTGCCAGCTCACCTTCGGACAGTTTTCTTCAGTACTTC. Using reference TRBV18 and TRBJ2-7 for the parts outside the CDR3, the full variable domain is NAGVMQNPRHLVRRRGQEARLRCSPMKGHSHVYWYRQLPEEGLKFMVYLQKENIIDESGMPKERFSAEFPKEGPSILRIQQVVRGDSAAYFCASSPSDSFLQYFGPGTRLTVT.

The chain combines TRBV2 with TRBJ1-3, with D maybe TRBD1 (5 bases). This CDR3 spans 13 amino acids. Germline CDR1 is SNHLY and CDR2 is FYNNEI. Trimming took 7 bases from V and 4 from J, leaving 11 bases between them. Here the CDR3 reads CASIRGSGNTIYF. In nucleotides, the CDR3 is TGTGCCAGCATACGGGGGTCAGGAAACACCATATATTTT.

This clonotype was seen many times. The rearrangement uses TRBV30 and TRBJ2-4; D unresolved. The CDR3 runs to 14 residues. CDR1 GTSNPN and CDR2 SVGIG come from the germline V gene (reference sequence). V lost 3 bases to trimming and J lost 4 bases, with 13 bases between them. The CDR3 region has the DNA TGTGCCTGGAGCCTCGATTTGCTAAAAAACATTCAGTACTTC. It is translated as CAWSLDLLKNIQYF.

The chain recombines TRBV9 with TRBJ2-7, with 7 positions matching TRBD2. With 4 bases clipped from V and 1 base from J, the junction kept 11 bases outside the gene matches. The CDR3 runs 16 residues. In germline, CDR1 is SGDLS, CDR2 YYNGEE. In DNA form, the CDR3 reads TGTGCCAGCAGCCCTGAGAGTAGCGGGCCTTCCTACGAGCAGTACTTC. Translating it yields CASSPESSGPSYEQYF.

There are a few counts of this clonotype. V and J are TRBV6-6 and TRBJ1-2, with 7 bases that match TRBD1. CDR1 MNHNY and CDR2 SVGAGI come from the germline V gene (reference sequence). V lost 7 bases and J lost 4; bases outside the gene matches: 3. There are 12 residues in the CDR3. The CDR3 loop reads CASIGGRYGYTF. CDR3 DNA: TGTGCCAGCATAGGGGGCCGCTATGGCTACACCTTC.

The chain joins TRBV6-5 to TRBJ1-1, with TRBD1 as a possible D gene (5 bases). CDR3 length: 15 amino acids. Trimming stripped 5 bases from V and 1 base from J, with 14 bases between. In germline, CDR1 is MNHEY, CDR2 SVGAGI. This chain's CDR3 is CASSPSQGWNTEAFF. In nucleotides, the CDR3 is TGTGCCAGCAGTCCCTCGCAGGGATGGAACACTGAAGCTTTCTTT.

This clonotype appeared many times. The chain links TRBV28 to TRBJ2-5; perhaps D is TRBD1 or TRBD2 (5 bases each). The CDR3 is 14 amino acids. V shed 6 bases and J shed 3 bases, with 14 bases lying between them. Per germline, CDR1 MDHEN and CDR2 SYDVKM. CDR3 in DNA: TGTGCCAGCAGCTCCGGGACGGATGAAGAGACCCAGTACTTC. It encodes CASSSGTDEETQYF.

This clonotype was recorded a few times. This sequence joins TRBV19 and TRBJ2-7, with 7 bases matching TRBD1. Germline-derived CDR1 and CDR2 are LNHDA and SQIVND (reference sequence). Trimming removed 4 bases from V and 0 bases from J; junction bases left unmatched: 15. The length of the CDR3 is 18 residues. CDR3 sequence (DNA): TGTGCCAGTAGTACAAAGCCCCCCGACAGGGCGAGCTCCTACGAGCAGTACTTC. It specifies CASSTKPPDRASSYEQYF.